The present TCR beta chain was sequenced within a study of cytomegalovirus exposure and HLA in healthy donors. On this clone: What it recognizes is unknown.

With 60 Vbeta and 13 Jbeta primers, the PCR was carried out. The data were produced by immunoSEQ multiplex PCR, yet TCRdb's version contains in-frame clones alone and is incomplete. The table records about 120,000 clones, about 83% of them present only once. The germline CDR1 and CDR2 sequences are SNHLY and FYNNEI. The V end lost 8 bases, the J end lost 3 bases, and 5 bases lay between the germline ends. The CDR3 loop spans 10 amino acids. Overall study results and limits: The investigators catalogued 150 to 200 TCR beta chains as cytomegalovirus-associated.

The sample taken for sequencing was PBMCs. V usage is TRBV2 and J usage is TRBJ2-7; the D is unclear. This clonotype was sampled from a woman in her thirties or forties in good health and CMV-seropositive. CDR3 sequence reads: CASGHYEQYF. CDR3 DNA sequence: TGTGCCAGCGGCCACTACGAGCAGTACTTC.